What follows are 14 T cell receptor beta chains derived from one specimen sequenced in a study of T cell repertoires in cytomegalovirus infection. TCRdb used MiXCR to reprocess the reads, holding one entry per CDR3 protein. The data contain 500,000 to 600,000 distinct CDR3 sequences, 15% to 20% of them singletons. What was sequenced was CD8+ T cells from PBMCs. The receptors were gathered from a human donor in good health (CMV status not recorded). Some clones in this sample may be carry-over from other donors' samples.

The rearrangement links TRBV7-9 to TRBJ2-4; 9 nucleotides match TRBD1. The V gene's germline CDR1 is SEHNR and CDR2 FQNEAQ (reference sequence). The CDR3 is 16 amino acids. Unmatched junction bases numbered 5, after V lost 4 bases and J lost 1 base. Here the CDR3 DNA reads TGTGCCAGCAGCTCCGGACAGGGGAGTGCCAAAAACATTCAGTACTTC. Translated: CASSSGQGSAKNIQYF.

This sequence joins TRBV19 and TRBJ1-1; no clear D gene. The CDR3 contains 14 residues. The V end lost 3 bases, the J end lost 1 base, and 9 bases lay between the germline ends. Germline V gives CDR1 LNHDA, CDR2 SQIVND (reference sequence). The CDR3 sequence is CASSIGLRNTEAFF. CDR3 in DNA: TGTGCCAGTAGTATTGGGCTCCGGAACACTGAAGCTTTCTTT.

The chain couples TRBV20-1 to TRBJ1-6, with D uncertain. CDR1 and CDR2 from the germline V gene are DFQATT and SNEGSKA (reference sequence). V was cut by 6 bases and J by 5 bases, with 11 bases left in between. The CDR3 length is 13 residues. The CDR3 spells CSAPQNHNSPLHF. CDR3 sequence (DNA): TGCAGTGCCCCTCAGAACCATAATTCACCCCTCCACTTT.

Points on this clonotype: This sequence may be a read error, since a much larger clone differs from it by one base. Since the CDR3 does not end with the conserved phenylalanine or tryptophan, this likely comes from a read error. The chain uses TRBV7-1 and TRBJ2-1; D may be TRBD2 (5 bases). TRBV7-1 is known as an ORF, though its function is uncertain. CDR3 length equals 12 residues. V was cut by 5 bases and J by 5 bases, with 7 bases left in between. The DNA of the CDR3 is TGTGCCAGCAGCCCTAGCCACAATGAGCAGTTCTTA. It codes for CASSPSHNEQFL.

This clonotype turned up a few times. The rearrangement links TRBV5-6 to TRBJ1-3; D gene unclear. Germline CDR1 SGHDT, CDR2 YYEEEE. The CDR3 length is 13 residues. V lost 2 bases to trimming and J lost 8 bases, with 11 bases between them. The CDR3 DNA sequence: TGTGCCAGCAGCTTTGGCGAAGCGGACACCATATATTTT. Protein: CASSFGEADTIYF.

This clonotype occurred many times. This chain connects TRBV6-1 to TRBJ2-1, with 9 bases fitting TRBD1. The germline V gene has CDR1 MNHNS and CDR2 SASEGT. CDR3 length: 16 residues. Trimming removed 4 bases from V and 0 bases from J; junction bases left unmatched: 4. This CDR3 reads CASSGEGQGSYNEQFF. The CDR3 DNA sequence: TGTGCCAGCAGTGGGGAGGGACAGGGCTCCTACAATGAGCAGTTCTTC.

As regards this clonotype: A single base separates this from a much larger clone, so it may be a read error. The gene calls are TRBV4-1 and TRBJ1-1; D not certain. This CDR3 spans 14 amino acids. Germline CDR1 MGHRA, CDR2 YSYEKL. CDR3 residues: CTSSQRNMNTEAFF. The CDR3 bases are TGCACCAGCAGCCAAAGGAACATGAACACTGAAGCTTTCTTT.

In its sample, this clonotype was seen many times. The rearrangement links TRBV7-8 to TRBJ1-1, with D hard to call. V gave up 5 bases and J gave up 2 bases, with 9 bases separating them. The CDR3 is made up of 13 amino acids. The germline V gene has CDR1 SGHVS and CDR2 FQNEAQ. CDR3 protein: CASSPETNTEAFF. The CDR3 DNA follows: TGTGCCAGCAGCCCAGAGACAAACACTGAAGCTTTCTTT.

This clonotype was detected ten times or more. The DNA of the CDR3 is TGTGCCAGTAGTATCCCTCAAGACTCAACTAATGAAAAACTGTTTTTT. Encoded protein: CASSIPQDSTNEKLFF. The chain combines TRBV19 with TRBJ1-4; D unresolved. Germline CDR1 reads LNHDA; CDR2 reads SQIVND (reference sequence). Trimming stripped 3 bases from V and 0 bases from J, with 11 bases between. CDR3 length: 16 amino acids.

This clonotype turned up a few times. J is TRBJ2-7 and V is TRBV29-1, with D possibly being TRBD1 (5 bases). Deletions cut 1 base from V and 2 bases from J, with 9 bases between. The CDR3 extends over 13 amino acids. CDR1 is SQVTM, CDR2 ANQGSEA, per germline. The CDR3, as DNA: TGCAGCGTTGAAGTCGACAGACCCTACGAGCAGTACTTC. This encodes CSVEVDRPYEQYF.

The rearrangement uses TRBV19 and TRBJ1-4, with D hard to call. Germline CDR1 is LNHDA and CDR2 is SQIVND (reference sequence). The CDR3 has 12 amino acids. V gave up 4 bases and J gave up 12 bases, with 12 bases separating them. The CDR3 sequence: CASSSRGGELFF. The DNA of the CDR3 is TGTGCCAGTAGTAGTCGAGGCGGCGAACTGTTTTTT.

This clonotype was counted many times. The V gene is TRBV28, the J gene TRBJ2-3; no reliable D call. V was pared by 5 bases and J by 8 bases, with 14 bases between. Germline-derived CDR1 and CDR2 are MDHEN and SYDVKM. The CDR3 is 13 residues long. The CDR3 coding sequence is TGTGCCAGCAGTAAGCCCTCGCCAAGTACGCAGTATTTT. Protein sequence: CASSKPSPSTQYF.

This clonotype has ten or more counts. The chain links TRBV27 to TRBJ2-4; possibly TRBD1 for D (5 bases). CDR1 and CDR2 from the germline V gene are MNHEY and SMNVEV (reference sequence). The V and J ends lost 2 bases and 0 bases respectively, with 11 bases between them. CDR3 length: 16 amino acids. CDR3 sequence: CASSLRGAIAKNIQYF. In DNA, the CDR3 is TGTGCCAGCAGTTTAAGGGGTGCCATAGCCAAAAACATTCAGTACTTC.

This clonotype was recorded a few times. The chain has TRBV30 and TRBJ2-7, with 7 nucleotides matching TRBD2. Trimming cost V 8 bases and J 7 bases; bases outside gene matches: 8. This CDR3 has 11 residues. CDR1 is GTSNPN, CDR2 SVGIG, per germline (reference sequence). The CDR3 DNA follows: TGTGCCAGTACGACCGGGGGGGAGCAGTACTTC. Translating gives CASTTGGEQYF.